This TCR beta chain was sequenced for a study of shared clonotypes between healthy human individuals. Study overall: The donor group consisted of two women and three men, aged 18 to 49.

This was a deep-level run. Authors' methods: For the immunoSEQ data, sequences were junction-only without quality scores, so filtering differed. Clones were read by immunoSEQ multiplex PCR, and TCRdb kept only the in-frame ones, dropping some. V and J calls plus clone size are reproduced from that table; the DNA served to infer D and trimming. This table has roughly 2.1 million clones, more than 85% appearing once. This clone came up once. Naive CD8 isolation took CD45RO-negative cells positively selected for CCR7 and excluded terminally differentiated effector memory CD45RA+ cells. This sequence originates from a man aged 18-30 years in good health. Some clones in this sample may be carry-over from other donors' samples. The sample comprised naive CD8+ T cells from PBMCs.

The CDR3 region has the DNA TGTGCCACCAGCAGAGAACGGACAGGGGGCAATCAGCCCCAGCATTTT. Amino acids: CATSRERTGGNQPQHF. The V and J genes are TRBV15 and TRBJ1-5, with 9 bases aligning to TRBD1. The V segment lost 0 bases and the J segment 2 bases; nucleotides outside the gene matches: 2. The length of the CDR3 is 16 residues. CDR1 and CDR2 from the germline V gene are LNHNV and YYDKDF (reference sequence).